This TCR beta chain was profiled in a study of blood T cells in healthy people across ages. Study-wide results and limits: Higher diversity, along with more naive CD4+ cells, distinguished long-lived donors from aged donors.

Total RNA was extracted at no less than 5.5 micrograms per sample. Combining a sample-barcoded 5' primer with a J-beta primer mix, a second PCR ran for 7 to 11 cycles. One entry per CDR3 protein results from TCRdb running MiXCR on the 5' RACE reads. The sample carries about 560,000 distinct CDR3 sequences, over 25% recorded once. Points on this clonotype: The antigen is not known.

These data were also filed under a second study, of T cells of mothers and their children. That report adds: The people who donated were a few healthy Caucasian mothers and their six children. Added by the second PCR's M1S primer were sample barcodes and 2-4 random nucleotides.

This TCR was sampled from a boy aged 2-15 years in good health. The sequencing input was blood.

CDR3 DNA sequence: TGTGCCAGCAGCCTTAACAGGTACTCCTACGAGCAGTACTTC. This sequence encodes CASSLNRYSYEQYF. The chain links TRBV7-3 to TRBJ2-5; perhaps TRBD1 as D (5 bases). The end of the DNA fits TRBJ2-7 better, so the J call may be wrong. Germline V CDR1 and CDR2: SGHTA, FQGTGA. This CDR3 has 14 amino acids.